Following are 8 T cell receptor beta chains from one sample sequenced in a study of blood T cell repertoires in COVID-19. Here immunoSEQ multiplex PCR was the method, and the copy in TCRdb shows in-frame clones only, minus some. The data show 150,000 to 200,000 clones, approximately 86% seen once. Input material: peripheral blood. The receptors come from a man between 35 and 55 years old with active or convalescent COVID-19.

V gene TRBV7-8 combines with J gene TRBJ2-7; possible D gene TRBD1, 6 bases. CDR1 is SGHVS, CDR2 FQNEAQ, per germline. CDR3 length: 13 amino acids. The V gene lost 2 bases and the J gene lost 7 bases, with 12 bases spanning the gap. CDR3 loop: CASSLSLRGEQYF. The CDR3 DNA reads TGTGCCAGCAGCTTAAGTTTAAGGGGGGAGCAGTACTTC.

The rearrangement links TRBV19 to TRBJ2-7, with 8 nucleotides matching TRBD1. The trim removed 1 base at V and 2 bases at J, leaving 4 bases unmatched. Germline V CDR1 and CDR2: LNHDA, SQIVND (reference sequence). The CDR3 length is 15 residues. The CDR3 coding sequence is TGTGCCAGTAGTATAGGGACAGGGAGAACCTACGAGCAGTACTTC. Protein product: CASSIGTGRTYEQYF.

The chain couples TRBV28 to TRBJ2-6; D is unclear. The CDR3 spans 13 residues. The germline V and J ends were trimmed by 5 bases and 4 bases, with 6 bases remaining between them. Germline loops: CDR1 MDHEN, CDR2 SYDVKM. As DNA, the CDR3 is TGTGCCAGCAGTCCGTCCGGGGCCAACGTCCTGACTTTC. This sequence encodes CASSPSGANVLTF. Using reference TRBV28 and TRBJ2-6 for the parts outside the CDR3, the full variable domain is DVKVTQSSRYLVKRTGEKVFLECVQDMDHENMFWYRQDPGLGLRLIYFSYDVKMKEKGDIPEGYSVSREKKERFSLILESASTNQTSMYLCASSPSGANVLTFGAGSRLTVL.

This rearrangement joins TRBV10-3 to TRBJ1-3; D unresolved. V was cut by 1 base and J by 0 bases, with 4 bases left in between. Germline V gene lookup returns CDR1 ENHRY and CDR2 SYGVKD. The CDR3 runs to 14 residues. CDR3 region: CAISELVSGNTIYF. DNA of the CDR3: TGTGCCATCAGTGAGTTAGTCTCTGGAAACACCATATATTTT.

This clone was counted a single time. The gene calls are TRBV25-1 and TRBJ2-2, with TRBD2 matching over 13 bases. Trimming at V came to 4 bases and at J to 5 bases, leaving 1 base not matched to a gene. This CDR3 has 15 residues. Germline V lookup: CDR1 MGHDK, CDR2 SYGVNS. CDR3 region: CASSATSGGTGELFF. CDR3 DNA sequence: TGTGCCAGCAGTGCGACTAGCGGGGGGACCGGGGAGCTGTTTTTT. The whole variable domain, remainder taken from reference TRBV25-1 and TRBJ2-2, is EADIYQTPRYLVIGTGKKITLECSQTMGHDKMYWYQQDPGMELHLIHYSYGVNSTEKGDLSSESTVSRIRTEHFPLTLESARPSHTSQYLCASSATSGGTGELFFGEGSRLTVL.

CDR3 nucleotide sequence: TGCGCCAGCAGCGAACAGGGGGCCGGCACTGAAGCTTTCTTT. Translation gives CASSEQGAGTEAFF. The V and J genes are TRBV5-1 and TRBJ1-1; 9 nucleotides match TRBD1. In germline, CDR1 is SGHRS, CDR2 YFSETQ. This CDR3 region has 14 residues. V lost 4 bases and J lost 4; bases outside the gene matches: 5.

The chain links TRBV6-5 to TRBJ2-5, with 9 bases that match TRBD2. Germline V CDR1 and CDR2: MNHEY, SVGAGI. This CDR3 spans 14 amino acids. V was pared by 8 bases and J by 7 bases, with 11 bases of the junction left unmatched. CDR3 DNA sequence: TGTGCCAGCGGAAGGCCTAGCGGGGTTGTGACCCAGTACTTC. Its protein product is CASGRPSGVVTQYF.

In the case of this clone: The junction differs from germline at one of its ends, possibly a read error. Different DNA sequences within this sample yield the same CDR3. V and J are TRBV6-6 and TRBJ2-2; 12 bases line up with TRBD2. This CDR3 region has 16 residues. Germline CDR1 and CDR2: MNHNY and SVGAGI (reference sequence). CDR3 coding DNA: TGTGCCAGCAGTCAGACTAGCGGGGGAGGGGCCGGAGAGCTGTTTTTT. Translated, it gives CASSQTSGGGAGELFF.